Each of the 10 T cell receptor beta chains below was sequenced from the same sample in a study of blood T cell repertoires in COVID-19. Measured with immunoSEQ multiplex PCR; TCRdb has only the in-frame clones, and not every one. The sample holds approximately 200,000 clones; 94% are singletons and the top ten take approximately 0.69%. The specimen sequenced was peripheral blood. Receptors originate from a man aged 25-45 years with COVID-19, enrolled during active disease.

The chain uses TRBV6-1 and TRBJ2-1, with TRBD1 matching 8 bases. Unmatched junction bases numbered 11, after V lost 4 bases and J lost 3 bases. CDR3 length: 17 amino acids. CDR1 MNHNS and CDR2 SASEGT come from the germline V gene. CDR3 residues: CASSGLGAGGYYNEQFF. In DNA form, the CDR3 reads TGTGCCAGCAGTGGTCTAGGAGCAGGGGGCTACTACAATGAGCAGTTCTTC.

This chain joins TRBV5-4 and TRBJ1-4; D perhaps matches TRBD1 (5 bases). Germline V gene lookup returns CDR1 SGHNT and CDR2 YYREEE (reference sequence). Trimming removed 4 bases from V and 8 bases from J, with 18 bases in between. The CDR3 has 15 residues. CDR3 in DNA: TGTGCCAGCAGCCCCGGAGGGGCCCTGGGAGAAAAACTGTTTTTT. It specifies CASSPGGALGEKLFF. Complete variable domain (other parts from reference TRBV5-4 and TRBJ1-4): ETGVTQSPTHLIKTRGQQVTLRCSSQSGHNTVSWYQQALGQGPQFIFQYYREEENGRGNFPPRFSGLQFPNYSSELNVNALELDDSALYLCASSPGGALGEKLFFGSGTQLSVL.

CDR3 residues: CASSGGIGKNTGELFF. CDR3 in DNA: TGTGCCAGCAGCGGGGGGATAGGAAAAAACACCGGGGAGCTGTTTTTT. The chain uses TRBV5-4 and TRBJ2-2, with D tentatively TRBD2 (6 bases). The CDR3 spans 16 residues. The V end was cut by 4 bases, the J end by 2 bases, with 15 bases between. Germline V CDR1 and CDR2: SGHNT, YYREEE (reference sequence).

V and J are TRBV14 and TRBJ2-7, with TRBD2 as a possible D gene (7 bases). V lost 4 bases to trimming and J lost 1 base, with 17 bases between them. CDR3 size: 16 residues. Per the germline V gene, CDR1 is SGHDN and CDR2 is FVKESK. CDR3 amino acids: CASSLRGGPGSYEQYF. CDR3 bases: TGTGCCAGCAGCCTTAGGGGGGGACCAGGGTCCTACGAGCAGTACTTC.

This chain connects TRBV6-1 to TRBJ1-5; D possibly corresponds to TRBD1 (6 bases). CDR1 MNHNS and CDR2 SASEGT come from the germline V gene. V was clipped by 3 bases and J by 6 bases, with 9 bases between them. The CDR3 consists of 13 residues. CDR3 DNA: TGTGCCAGCAGTGATGCAGGGGCTCAGCCCCAGCATTTT. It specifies CASSDAGAQPQHF.

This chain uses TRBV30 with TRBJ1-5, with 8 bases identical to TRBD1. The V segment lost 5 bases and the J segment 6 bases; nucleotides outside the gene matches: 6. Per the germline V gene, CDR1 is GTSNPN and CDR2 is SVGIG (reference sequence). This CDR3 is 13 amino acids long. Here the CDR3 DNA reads TGTGCCTGGGCAGGGGGCTTGAGTCAGCCCCAGCATTTT. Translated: CAWAGGLSQPQHF.

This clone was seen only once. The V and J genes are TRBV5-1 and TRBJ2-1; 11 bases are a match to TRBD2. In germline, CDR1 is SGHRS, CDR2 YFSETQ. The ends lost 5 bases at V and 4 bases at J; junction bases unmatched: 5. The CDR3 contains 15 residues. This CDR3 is CASRRLAGGYNEQFF. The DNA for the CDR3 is TGCGCCAGCAGACGGCTAGCGGGGGGATACAATGAGCAGTTCTTC.

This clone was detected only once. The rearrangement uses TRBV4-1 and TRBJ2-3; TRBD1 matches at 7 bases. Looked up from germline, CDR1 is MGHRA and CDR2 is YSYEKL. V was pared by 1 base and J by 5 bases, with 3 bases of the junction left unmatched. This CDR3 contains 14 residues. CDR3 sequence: CASSQGTGRDTQYF. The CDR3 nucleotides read TGCGCCAGCAGCCAAGGGACAGGAAGAGATACGCAGTATTTT.

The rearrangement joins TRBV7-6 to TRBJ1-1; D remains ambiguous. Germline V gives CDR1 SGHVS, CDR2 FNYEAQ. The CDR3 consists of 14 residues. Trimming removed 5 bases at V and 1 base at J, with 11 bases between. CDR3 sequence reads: CASSNQPGNTEAFF. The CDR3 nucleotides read TGTGCCAGCAGCAACCAACCAGGGAACACTGAAGCTTTCTTT.

CDR3: CASSEAGRSEAFF. CDR3 nucleotide sequence: TGTGCCAGCAGTGAAGCCGGGAGGTCTGAAGCTTTCTTT. This chain connects TRBV6-1 to TRBJ1-1; D is ambiguous. The ends were cut back, 0 bases at V and 6 bases at J, with 8 bases in the middle. Germline values: CDR1 MNHNS, CDR2 SASEGT. The CDR3 spans 13 residues.